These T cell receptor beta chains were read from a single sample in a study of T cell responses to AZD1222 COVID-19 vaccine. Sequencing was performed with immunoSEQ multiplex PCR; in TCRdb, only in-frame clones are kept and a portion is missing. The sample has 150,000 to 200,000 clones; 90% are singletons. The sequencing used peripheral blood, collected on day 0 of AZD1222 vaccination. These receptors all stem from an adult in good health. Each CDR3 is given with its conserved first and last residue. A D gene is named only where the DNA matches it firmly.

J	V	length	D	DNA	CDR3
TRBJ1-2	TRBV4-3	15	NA	TGCGCCAGCAGCCCGGACCTCGGACGGTACTATGGCTACACCTTC	CASSPDLGRYYGYTF
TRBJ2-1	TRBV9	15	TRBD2	TGTGCCAGCAGCGTAGTAGCTAGCGGGGGGAATGAGCAGTTCTTC	CASSVVASGGNEQFF
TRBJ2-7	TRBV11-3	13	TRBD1	TGTGCCAGCAGCCCAGGGGGTCGATACGAGCAGTACTTC	CASSPGGRYEQYF
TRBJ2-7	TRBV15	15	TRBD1	TGTGCCACCAGCGGACCGGGGACAGGACGATACGAGCAGTACTTC	CATSGPGTGRYEQYF
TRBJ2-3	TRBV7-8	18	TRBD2	TGTGCCAGCAGCTTAGAAAGGGTAGCGGGGGCCGGGTTAGATACGCAGTATTTT	CASSLERVAGAGLDTQYF
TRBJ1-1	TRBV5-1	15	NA	TGCGCCAGCAGCTTCGGGGGATCAAAGAACACTGAAGCTTTCTTT	CASSFGGSKNTEAFF
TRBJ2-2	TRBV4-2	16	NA	TGTGCCAGCAGCCAAGAAGCGGTATCGAACACCGGGGAGCTGTTTTTT	CASSQEAVSNTGELFF
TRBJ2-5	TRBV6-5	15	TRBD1	TGTGCCAGCACCAAAAGGCGGGCAGGGGGAGAGACCCAGTACTTC	CASTKRRAGGETQYF
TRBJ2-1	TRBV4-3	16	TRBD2	TGCGCCAGCAGCCAAGATGGCGGGGGGGCGTACAATGAGCAGTTCTTC	CASSQDGGGAYNEQFF
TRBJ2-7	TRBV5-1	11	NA	TGCGCCAGCAGCTTGGACTACGAGCAGTACTTC	CASSLDYEQYF
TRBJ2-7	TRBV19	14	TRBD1	TGTGCCAGTAGTCCTCGGACAGGGAGGCACGAGCAGTACTTC	CASSPRTGRHEQYF
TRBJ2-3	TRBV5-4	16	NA	TGTGCCAGCAGCATCATGGGCAGGGAAGGGGCAGATACGCAGTATTTT	CASSIMGREGADTQYF
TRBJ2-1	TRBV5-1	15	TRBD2	TGCGCCAGCAGCTCGCAAGCGGGGGCCTTCAATGAGCAGTTCTTC	CASSSQAGAFNEQFF
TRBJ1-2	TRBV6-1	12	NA	TGTGCCAGCAGTGAACGTAGCTATGGCTACACCTTC	CASSERSYGYTF
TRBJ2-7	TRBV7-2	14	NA	TGTGCCAGCAGCTCCCAGGGTTATACCTACGAGCAGTACTTC	CASSSQGYTYEQYF
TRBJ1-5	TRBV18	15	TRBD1	TGTGCCAGCTCCCGGGACAGAACCTATTATCAGCCCCAGCATTTT	CASSRDRTYYQPQHF
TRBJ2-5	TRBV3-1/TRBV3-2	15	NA	TGTGCCAGCAGCCAAGAGCCCGGGGAAGGGGGGACCCAGTACTTC	CASSQEPGEGGTQYF
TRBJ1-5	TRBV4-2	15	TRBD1	TGTGCCAGCAGCCCATACCCGACAGGGGATCAGCCCCAGCATTTT	CASSPYPTGDQPQHF
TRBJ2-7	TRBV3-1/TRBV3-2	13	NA	TGTGCCAGCAGCCAAGACCCGACAGGCGAGCAGTACTTC	CASSQDPTGEQYF
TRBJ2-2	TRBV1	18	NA	TGCACCAGCAGTTTCCTTAGCGGGGGGGTGATGAACACCGGGGAGCTGTTTTTT	CTSSFLSGGVMNTGELFF